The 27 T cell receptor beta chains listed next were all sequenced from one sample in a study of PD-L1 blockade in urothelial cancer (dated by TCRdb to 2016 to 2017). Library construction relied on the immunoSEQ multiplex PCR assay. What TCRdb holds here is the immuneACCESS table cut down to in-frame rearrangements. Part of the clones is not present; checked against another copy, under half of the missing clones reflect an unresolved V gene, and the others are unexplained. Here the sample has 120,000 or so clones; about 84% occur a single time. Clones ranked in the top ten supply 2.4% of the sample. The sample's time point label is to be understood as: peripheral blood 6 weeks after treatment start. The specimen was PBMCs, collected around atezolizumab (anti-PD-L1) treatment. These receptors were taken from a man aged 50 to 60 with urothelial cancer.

CDR3 in DNA: TGTGCCAGCAGCCGAGCGGGAGGGGTAGGTGAGCAGTTCTTC. Translating it yields CASSRAGGVGEQFF. The chain combines TRBV6-5 with TRBJ2-1, with 10 bases that match TRBD2. The V gene end was trimmed by 6 bases and the J gene end by 9 bases; junction bases not matched to a gene: 8. CDR1 and CDR2 from the germline V gene are MNHEY and SVGAGI. The CDR3 has 14 residues.

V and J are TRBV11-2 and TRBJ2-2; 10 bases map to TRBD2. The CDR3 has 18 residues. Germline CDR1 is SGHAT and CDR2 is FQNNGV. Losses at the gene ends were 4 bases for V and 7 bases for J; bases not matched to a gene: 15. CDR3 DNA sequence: TGTGCCAGCAGCTCACTACAATCAGCGGGAGGGCTCCTCGGGGAGCTGTTTTTT. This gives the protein CASSSLQSAGGLLGELFF.

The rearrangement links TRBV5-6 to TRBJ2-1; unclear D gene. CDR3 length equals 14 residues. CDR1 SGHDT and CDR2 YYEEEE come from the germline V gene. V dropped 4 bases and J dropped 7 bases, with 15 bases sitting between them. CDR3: CASSIAYSWNEQFF. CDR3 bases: TGTGCCAGCAGCATAGCATACTCTTGGAATGAGCAGTTCTTC.

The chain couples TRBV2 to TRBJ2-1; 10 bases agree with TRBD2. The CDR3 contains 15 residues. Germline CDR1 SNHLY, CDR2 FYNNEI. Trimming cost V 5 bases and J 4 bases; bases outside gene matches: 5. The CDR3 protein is CASSRSGRHYNEQFF. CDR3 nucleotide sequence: TGTGCCAGCAGTCGTAGCGGGAGGCATTACAATGAGCAGTTCTTC.

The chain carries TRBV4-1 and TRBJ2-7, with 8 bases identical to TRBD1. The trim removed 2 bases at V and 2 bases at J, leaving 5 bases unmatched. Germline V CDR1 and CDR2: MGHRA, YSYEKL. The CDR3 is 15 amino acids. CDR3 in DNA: TGCGCCAGCAGCCAACTCGGACAGGGCGCCTACGAGCAGTACTTC. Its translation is CASSQLGQGAYEQYF.

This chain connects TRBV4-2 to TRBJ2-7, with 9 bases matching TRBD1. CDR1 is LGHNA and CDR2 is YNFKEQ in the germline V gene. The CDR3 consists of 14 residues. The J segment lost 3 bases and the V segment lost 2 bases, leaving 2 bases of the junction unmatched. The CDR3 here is CASSQSDRGYEQYF. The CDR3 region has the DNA TGTGCCAGCAGCCAATCGGACAGGGGCTACGAGCAGTACTTC.

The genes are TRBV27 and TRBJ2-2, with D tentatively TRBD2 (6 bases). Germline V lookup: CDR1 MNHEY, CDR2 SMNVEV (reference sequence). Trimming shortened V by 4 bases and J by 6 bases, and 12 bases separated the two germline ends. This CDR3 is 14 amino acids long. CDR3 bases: TGTGCCAGCAGTTCCCGGACTACGGCCGGGGAGCTGTTTTTT. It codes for CASSSRTTAGELFF.

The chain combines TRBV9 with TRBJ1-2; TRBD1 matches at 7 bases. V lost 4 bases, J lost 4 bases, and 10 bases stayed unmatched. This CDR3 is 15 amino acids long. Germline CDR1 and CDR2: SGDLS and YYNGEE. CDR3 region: CASSSRDSLTYGYTF. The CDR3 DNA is TGTGCCAGCAGCTCCCGGGACAGCCTCACCTATGGCTACACCTTC.

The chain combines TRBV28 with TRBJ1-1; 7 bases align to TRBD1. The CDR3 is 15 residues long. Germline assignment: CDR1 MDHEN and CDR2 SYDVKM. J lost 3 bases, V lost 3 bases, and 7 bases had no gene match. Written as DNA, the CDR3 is TGTGCCAGCAGTTTCCGAGACAGGGATTACACTGAAGCTTTCTTT. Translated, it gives CASSFRDRDYTEAFF.

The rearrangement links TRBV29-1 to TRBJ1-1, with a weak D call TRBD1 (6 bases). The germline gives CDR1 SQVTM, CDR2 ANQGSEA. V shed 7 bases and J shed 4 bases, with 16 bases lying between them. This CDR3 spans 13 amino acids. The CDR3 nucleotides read TGCAGCGGACGGACCCAGGGGACCACTGAAGCTTTCTTT. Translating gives CSGRTQGTTEAFF. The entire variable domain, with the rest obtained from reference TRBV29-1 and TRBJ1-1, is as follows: SAVISQKPSRDICQRGTSLTIQCQVDSQVTMMFWYRQQPGQSLTLIATANQGSEATYESGFVIDKFPISRPNLTFSTLTVSNMSPEDSSIYLCSGRTQGTTEAFFGQGTRLTVV.

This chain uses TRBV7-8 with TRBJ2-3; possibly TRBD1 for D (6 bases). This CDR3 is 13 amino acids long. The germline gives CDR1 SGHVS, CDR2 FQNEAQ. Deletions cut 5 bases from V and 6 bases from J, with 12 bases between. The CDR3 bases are TGTGCCAGCAGCCAATACGACAGGGATACGCAGTATTTT. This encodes CASSQYDRDTQYF.

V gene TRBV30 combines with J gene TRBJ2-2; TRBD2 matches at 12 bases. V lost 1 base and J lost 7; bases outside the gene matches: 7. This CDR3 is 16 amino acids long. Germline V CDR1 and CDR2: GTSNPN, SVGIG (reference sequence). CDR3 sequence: CAWSELGLAGNGELFF. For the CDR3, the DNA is TGTGCCTGGAGTGAATTAGGACTAGCGGGGAACGGGGAGCTGTTTTTT.

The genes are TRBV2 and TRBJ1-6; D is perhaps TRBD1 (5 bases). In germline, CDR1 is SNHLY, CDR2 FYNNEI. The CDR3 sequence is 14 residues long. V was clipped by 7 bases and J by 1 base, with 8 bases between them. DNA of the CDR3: TGTGCCAGCATTTACAGGTCCTATAATTCACCCCTCCACTTT. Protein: CASIYRSYNSPLHF.

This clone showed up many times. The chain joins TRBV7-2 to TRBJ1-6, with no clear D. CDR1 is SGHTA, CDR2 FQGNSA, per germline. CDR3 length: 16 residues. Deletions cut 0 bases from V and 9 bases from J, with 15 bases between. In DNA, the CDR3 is TGTGCCAGCAGCTTAGCGCGGGTACAAGCGGGTTCACCCCTCCACTTT. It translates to CASSLARVQAGSPLHF.

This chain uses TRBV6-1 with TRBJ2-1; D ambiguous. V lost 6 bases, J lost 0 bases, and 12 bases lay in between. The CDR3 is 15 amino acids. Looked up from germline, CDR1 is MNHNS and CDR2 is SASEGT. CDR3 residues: CASRATVFSYNEQFF. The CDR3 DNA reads TGTGCCAGCAGGGCTACAGTATTCTCCTACAATGAGCAGTTCTTC.

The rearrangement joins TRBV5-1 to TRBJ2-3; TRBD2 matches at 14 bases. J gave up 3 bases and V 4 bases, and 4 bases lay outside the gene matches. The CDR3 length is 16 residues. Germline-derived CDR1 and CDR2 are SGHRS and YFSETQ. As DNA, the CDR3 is TGCGCCAGCAGCCGGGGACTAGCGGGAGAGACAGATACGCAGTATTTT. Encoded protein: CASSRGLAGETDTQYF.

CDR3 DNA: TGTGCCACCAGCAAGGACAGGGGGATTTCACCCCTCCACTTT. Encoded protein: CATSKDRGISPLHF. The chain couples TRBV15 to TRBJ1-6, with 10 bases fitting TRBD1. This CDR3 contains 14 residues. Germline assignment: CDR1 LNHNV and CDR2 YYDKDF (reference sequence). Trimming removed 4 bases from V and 9 bases from J; junction bases left unmatched: 3.

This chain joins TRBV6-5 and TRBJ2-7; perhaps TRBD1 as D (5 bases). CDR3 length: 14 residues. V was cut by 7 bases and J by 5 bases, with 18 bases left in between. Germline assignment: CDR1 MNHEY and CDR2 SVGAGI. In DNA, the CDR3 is TGTGCCAGCACCAGGAAGGGGTTAGGCGACGAGCAGTACTTC. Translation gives CASTRKGLGDEQYF.

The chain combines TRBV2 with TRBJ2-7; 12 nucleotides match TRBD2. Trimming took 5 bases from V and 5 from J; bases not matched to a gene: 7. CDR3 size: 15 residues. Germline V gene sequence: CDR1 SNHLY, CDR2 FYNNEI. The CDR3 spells CASSFRLAGDNEQYF. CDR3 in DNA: TGTGCCAGCAGTTTCCGACTAGCGGGAGACAACGAGCAGTACTTC.

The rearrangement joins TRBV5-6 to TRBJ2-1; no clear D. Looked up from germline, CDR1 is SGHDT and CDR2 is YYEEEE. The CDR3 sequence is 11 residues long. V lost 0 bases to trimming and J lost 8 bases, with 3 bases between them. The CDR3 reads CASSLADEQFF. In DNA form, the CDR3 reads TGTGCCAGCAGCTTGGCGGATGAGCAGTTCTTC.

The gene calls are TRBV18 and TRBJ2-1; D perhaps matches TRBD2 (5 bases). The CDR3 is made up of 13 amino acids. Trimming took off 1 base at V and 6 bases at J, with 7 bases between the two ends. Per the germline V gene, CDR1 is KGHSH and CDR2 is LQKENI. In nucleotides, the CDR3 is TGTGCCAGCTCACCACAGAGCGGCAATGAGCAGTTCTTC. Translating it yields CASSPQSGNEQFF.

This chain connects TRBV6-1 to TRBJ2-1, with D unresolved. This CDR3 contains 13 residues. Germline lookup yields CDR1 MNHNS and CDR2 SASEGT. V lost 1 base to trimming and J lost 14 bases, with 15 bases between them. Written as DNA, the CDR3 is TGTGCCAGCAGTGAAGTAGCCGAGTCCGCGGAGTTCTTC. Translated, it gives CASSEVAESAEFF.

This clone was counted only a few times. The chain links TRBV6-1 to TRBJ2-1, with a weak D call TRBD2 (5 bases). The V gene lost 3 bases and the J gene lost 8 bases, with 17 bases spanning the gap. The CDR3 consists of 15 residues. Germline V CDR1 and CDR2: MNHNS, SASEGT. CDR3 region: CASSEGRTGNHEQFF. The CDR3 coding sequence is TGTGCCAGCAGTGAGGGCCGTACGGGGAACCATGAGCAGTTCTTC.

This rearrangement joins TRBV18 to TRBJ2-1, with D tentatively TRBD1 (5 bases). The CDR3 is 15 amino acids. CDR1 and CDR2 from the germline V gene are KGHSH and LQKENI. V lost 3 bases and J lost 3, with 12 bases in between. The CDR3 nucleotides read TGTGCCAGCTCACCCAGGGTACCGTTCTACAATGAGCAGTTCTTC. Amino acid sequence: CASSPRVPFYNEQFF.

The CDR3 nucleotides read TGTGCCAGCAGTGTGACACAGGGTTCCCTCTACGAGCAGTACTTC. Its translation: CASSVTQGSLYEQYF. The V and J genes are TRBV25-1 and TRBJ2-7; possible D gene TRBD1, 6 bases. The CDR3 length is 15 residues. CDR1 MGHDK and CDR2 SYGVNS come from the germline V gene. V was shortened by 4 bases and J by 3 bases, with 16 bases between the two germline ends.

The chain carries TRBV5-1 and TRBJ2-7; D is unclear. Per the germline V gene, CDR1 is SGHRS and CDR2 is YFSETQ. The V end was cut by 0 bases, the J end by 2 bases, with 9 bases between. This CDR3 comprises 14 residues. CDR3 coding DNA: TGCGCCAGCAGCTTGGGTATTGGAGCCTACGAGCAGTACTTC. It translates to CASSLGIGAYEQYF.

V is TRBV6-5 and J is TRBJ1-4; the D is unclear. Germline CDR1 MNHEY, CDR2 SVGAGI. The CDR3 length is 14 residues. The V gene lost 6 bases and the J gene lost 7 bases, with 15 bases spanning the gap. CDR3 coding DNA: TGTGCCAGCAGCTCTACCCGGGGTGGTGAAAAACTGTTTTTT. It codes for CASSSTRGGEKLFF.